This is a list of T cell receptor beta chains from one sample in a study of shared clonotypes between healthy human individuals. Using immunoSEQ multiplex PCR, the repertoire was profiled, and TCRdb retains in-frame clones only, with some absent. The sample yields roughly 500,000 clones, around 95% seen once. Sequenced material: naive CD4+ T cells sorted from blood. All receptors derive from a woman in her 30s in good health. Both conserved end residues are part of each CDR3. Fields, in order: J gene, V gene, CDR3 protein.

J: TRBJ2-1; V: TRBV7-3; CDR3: CASSSSGRANEQFF
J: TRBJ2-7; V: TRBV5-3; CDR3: CARRRRVRQQYF
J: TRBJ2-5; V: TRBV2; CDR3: CASGGGTQETQYF
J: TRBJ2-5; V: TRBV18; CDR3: CASSPAGTSGRAPQETQYF
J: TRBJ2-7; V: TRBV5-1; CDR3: CASRGSLSYEQYF
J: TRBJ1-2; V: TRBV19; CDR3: CASSPGQGYNYGYTF
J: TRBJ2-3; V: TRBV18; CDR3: CASSPQGGASGDTQYF
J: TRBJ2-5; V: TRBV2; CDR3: CASRVGTRGQETQYF
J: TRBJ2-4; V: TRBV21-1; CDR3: CATAAIRAGTRAKNIQYF
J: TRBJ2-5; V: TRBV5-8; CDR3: CASSLAPQGGTQYF
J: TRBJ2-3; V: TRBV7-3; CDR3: CASSSTGTSGISTDTQYF
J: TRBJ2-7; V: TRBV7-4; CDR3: CASSLAQFTGQYF
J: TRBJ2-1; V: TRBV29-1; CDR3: CSVDTGPSYNEQFF
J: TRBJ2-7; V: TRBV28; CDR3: CASHSVPGTYEQYF
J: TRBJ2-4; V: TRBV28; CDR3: CASNEMLAKNIQYF
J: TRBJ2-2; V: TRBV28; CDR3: CASSLARPTGELFF
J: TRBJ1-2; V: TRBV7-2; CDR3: CASRITKADGYTF
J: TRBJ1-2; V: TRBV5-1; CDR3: CASSSGTAPNYGYTF
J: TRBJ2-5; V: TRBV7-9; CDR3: CASSLAGIRETQYF
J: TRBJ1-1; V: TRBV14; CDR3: CASSQDFGQGVSEAFF
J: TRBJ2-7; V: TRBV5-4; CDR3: CASSPGLIENEQYF
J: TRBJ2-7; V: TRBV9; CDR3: CASSVDGQLYEQYF
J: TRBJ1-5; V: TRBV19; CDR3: CASSIGGQGNQPQHF
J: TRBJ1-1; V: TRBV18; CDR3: CASSREVNTEAFF
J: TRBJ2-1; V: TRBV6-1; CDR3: CASSVRAEREYNEQFF
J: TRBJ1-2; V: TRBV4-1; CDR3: CASSQPGTRNNYGYTF